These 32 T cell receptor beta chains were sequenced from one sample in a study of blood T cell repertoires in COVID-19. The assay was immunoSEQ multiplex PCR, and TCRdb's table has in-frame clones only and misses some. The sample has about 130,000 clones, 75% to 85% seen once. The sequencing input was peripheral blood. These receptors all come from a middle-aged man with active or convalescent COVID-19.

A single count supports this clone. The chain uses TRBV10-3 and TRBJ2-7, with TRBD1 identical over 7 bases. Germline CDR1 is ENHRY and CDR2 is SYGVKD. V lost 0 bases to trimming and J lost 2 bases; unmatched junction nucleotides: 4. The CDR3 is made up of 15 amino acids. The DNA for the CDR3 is TGTGCCATCAGTGAGTCAAGGACAGGTACCTACGAGCAGTACTTC. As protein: CAISESRTGTYEQYF.

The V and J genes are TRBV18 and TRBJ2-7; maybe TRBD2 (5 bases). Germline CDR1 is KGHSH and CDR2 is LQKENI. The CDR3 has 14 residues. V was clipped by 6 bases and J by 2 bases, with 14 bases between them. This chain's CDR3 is CASSLRDSPYEQYF. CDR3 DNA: TGTGCCAGCTCGCTCCGGGATTCACCCTACGAGCAGTACTTC.

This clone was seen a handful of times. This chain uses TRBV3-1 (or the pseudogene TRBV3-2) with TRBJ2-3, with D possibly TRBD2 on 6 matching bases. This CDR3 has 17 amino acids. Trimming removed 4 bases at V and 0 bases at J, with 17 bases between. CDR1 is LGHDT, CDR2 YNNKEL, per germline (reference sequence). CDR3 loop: CASSPRVAGPSTDTQYF. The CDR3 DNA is TGTGCCAGCAGCCCCCGTGTTGCGGGGCCTAGCACAGATACGCAGTATTTT.

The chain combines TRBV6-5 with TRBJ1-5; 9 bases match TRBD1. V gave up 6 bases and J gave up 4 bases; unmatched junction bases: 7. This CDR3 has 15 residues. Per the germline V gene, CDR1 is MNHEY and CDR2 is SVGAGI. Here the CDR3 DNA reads TGTGCCAGCAGACTGGGACAGGGTGGGAATCAGCCCCAGCATTTT. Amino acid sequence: CASRLGQGGNQPQHF.

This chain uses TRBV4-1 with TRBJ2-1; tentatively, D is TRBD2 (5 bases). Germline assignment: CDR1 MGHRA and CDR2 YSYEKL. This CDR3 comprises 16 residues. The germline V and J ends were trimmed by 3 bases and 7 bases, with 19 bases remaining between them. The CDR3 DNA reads TGCGCCAGCAGCCAGGCGGACTTCCGAATGGCGAATGAGCAGTTCTTC. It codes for CASSQADFRMANEQFF.

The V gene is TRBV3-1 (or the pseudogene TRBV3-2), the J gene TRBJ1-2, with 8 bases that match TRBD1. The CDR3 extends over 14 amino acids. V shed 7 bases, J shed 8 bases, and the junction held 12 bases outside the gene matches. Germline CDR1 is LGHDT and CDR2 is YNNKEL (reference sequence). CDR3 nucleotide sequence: TGTGCCAGCACCCCGACAGGGGCACGTTCCGGCTACACCTTC. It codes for CASTPTGARSGYTF.

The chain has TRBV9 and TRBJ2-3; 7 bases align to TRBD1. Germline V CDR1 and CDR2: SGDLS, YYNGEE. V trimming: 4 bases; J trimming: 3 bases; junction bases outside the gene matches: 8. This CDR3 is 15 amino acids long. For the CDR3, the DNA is TGTGCCAGCAGCCTTCAACAGGGGAAGACAGATACGCAGTATTTT. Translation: CASSLQQGKTDTQYF.

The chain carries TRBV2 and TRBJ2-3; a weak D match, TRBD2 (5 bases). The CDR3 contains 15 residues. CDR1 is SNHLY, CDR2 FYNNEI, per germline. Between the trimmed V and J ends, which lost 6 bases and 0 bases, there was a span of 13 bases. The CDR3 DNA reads TGTGCCAGCAGGTTCCTAGCAAGCAGCACAGATACGCAGTATTTT. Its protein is CASRFLASSTDTQYF.

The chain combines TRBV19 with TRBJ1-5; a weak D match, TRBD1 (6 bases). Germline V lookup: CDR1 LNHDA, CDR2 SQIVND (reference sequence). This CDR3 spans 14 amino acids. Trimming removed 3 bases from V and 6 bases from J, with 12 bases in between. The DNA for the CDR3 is TGTGCCAGTAGTATGACAGGAGACGGTCAGCCCCAGCATTTT. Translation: CASSMTGDGQPQHF.

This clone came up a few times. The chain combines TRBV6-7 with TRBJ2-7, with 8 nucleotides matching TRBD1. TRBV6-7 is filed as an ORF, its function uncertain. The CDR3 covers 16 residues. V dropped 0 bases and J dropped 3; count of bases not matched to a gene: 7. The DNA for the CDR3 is TGTGCCAGCAGTTACTCACACAGGGGGGCACACTACGAGCAGTACTTC. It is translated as CASSYSHRGAHYEQYF.

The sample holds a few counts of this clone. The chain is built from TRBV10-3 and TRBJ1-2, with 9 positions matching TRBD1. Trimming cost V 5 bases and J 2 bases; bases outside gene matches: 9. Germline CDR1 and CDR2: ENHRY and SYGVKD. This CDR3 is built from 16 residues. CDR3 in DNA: TGTGCCATCAGTCCGGGACAGGGAAAACTAAACTATGGCTACACCTTC. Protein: CAISPGQGKLNYGYTF.

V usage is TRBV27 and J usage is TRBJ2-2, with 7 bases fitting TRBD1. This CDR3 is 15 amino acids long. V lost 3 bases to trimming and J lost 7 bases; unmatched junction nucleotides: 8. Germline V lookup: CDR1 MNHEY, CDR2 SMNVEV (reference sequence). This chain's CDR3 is CASSFRPGGIGELFF. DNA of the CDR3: TGTGCCAGCAGTTTTAGGCCAGGGGGTATCGGGGAGCTGTTTTTT.

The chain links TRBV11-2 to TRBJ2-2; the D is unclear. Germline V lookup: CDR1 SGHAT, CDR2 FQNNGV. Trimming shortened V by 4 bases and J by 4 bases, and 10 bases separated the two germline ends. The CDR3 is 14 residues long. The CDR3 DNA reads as TGTGCCAGCAGCTCCTCGTCCGTCACCGGGGAGCTGTTTTTT. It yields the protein CASSSSSVTGELFF.

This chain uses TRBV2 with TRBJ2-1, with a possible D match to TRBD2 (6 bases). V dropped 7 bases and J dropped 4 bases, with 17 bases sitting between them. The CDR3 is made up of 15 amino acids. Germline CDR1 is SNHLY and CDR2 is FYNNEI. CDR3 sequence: CASTAGGGLYNEQFF. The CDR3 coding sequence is TGTGCCAGCACCGCAGGTGGGGGACTTTACAATGAGCAGTTCTTC.

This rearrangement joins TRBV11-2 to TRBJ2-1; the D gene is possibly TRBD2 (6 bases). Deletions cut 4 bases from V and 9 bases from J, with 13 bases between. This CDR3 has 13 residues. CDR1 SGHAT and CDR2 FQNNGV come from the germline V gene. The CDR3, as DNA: TGTGCCAGCAGCTCCCAGCGGGCAGGTGAGCAGTTCTTC. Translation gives CASSSQRAGEQFF.

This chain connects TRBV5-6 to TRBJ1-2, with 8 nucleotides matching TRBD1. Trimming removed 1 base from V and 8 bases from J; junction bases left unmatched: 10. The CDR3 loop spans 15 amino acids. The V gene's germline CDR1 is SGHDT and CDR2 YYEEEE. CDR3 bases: TGTGCCAGCAGCTTGTGGGACAGGAATTTTGGCGGCTACACCTTC. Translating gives CASSLWDRNFGGYTF. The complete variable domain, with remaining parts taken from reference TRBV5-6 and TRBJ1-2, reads DAGVTQSPTHLIKTRGQQVTLRCSPKSGHDTVSWYQQALGQGPQFIFQYYEEEERQRGNFPDRFSGHQFPNYSSELNVNALLLGDSALYLCASSLWDRNFGGYTFGSGTRLTVV.

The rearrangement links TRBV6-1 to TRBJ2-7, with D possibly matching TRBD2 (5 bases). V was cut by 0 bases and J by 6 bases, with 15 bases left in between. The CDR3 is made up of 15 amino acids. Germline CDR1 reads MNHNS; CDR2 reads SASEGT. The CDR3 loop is CASSEAQRLWAEQYF. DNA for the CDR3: TGTGCCAGCAGTGAAGCTCAGCGGCTATGGGCCGAGCAGTACTTC.

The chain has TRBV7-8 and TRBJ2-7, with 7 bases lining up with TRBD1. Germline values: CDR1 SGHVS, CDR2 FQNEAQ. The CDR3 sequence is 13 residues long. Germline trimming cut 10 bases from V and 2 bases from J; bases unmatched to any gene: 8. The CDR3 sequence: CATAGGTAYEQYF. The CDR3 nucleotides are TGTGCCACCGCCGGTGGGACAGCCTACGAGCAGTACTTC.

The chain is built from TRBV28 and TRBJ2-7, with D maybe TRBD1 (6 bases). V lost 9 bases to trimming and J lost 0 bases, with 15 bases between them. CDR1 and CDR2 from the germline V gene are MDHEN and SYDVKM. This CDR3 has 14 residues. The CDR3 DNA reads TGTGCCAGTCGACAGGTGGGGGACTCCTACGAGCAGTACTTC. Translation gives CASRQVGDSYEQYF.

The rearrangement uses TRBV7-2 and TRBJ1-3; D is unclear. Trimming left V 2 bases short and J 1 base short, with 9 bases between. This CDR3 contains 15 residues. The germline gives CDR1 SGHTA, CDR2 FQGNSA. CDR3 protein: CASSLTTVSGNTIYF. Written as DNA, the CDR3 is TGTGCCAGCAGCTTAACCACGGTTTCTGGAAACACCATATATTTT.

As DNA, the CDR3 is TGCGCCAGCAGCCAGGGCGTTCGAGACCCCCAGCATTTT. It encodes CASSQGVRDPQHF. The genes are TRBV4-1 and TRBJ1-5; the D is unclear. The CDR3 is made up of 13 amino acids. The ends were cut back, 3 bases at V and 10 bases at J, with 13 bases in the middle. Looked up from germline, CDR1 is MGHRA and CDR2 is YSYEKL.

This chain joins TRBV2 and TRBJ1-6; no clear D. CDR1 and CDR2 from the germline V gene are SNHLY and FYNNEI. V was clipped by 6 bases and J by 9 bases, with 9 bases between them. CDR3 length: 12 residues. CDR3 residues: CASSLESSPLHF. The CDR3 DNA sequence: TGTGCCAGCAGCCTCGAGTCTTCACCCCTCCACTTT.

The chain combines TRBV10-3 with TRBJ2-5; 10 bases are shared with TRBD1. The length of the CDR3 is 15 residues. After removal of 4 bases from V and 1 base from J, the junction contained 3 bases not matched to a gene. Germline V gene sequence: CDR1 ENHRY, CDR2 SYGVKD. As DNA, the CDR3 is TGTGCCATCAGTGGGCGGACAGGGGGCCAAGAGACCCAGTACTTC. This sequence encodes CAISGRTGGQETQYF.

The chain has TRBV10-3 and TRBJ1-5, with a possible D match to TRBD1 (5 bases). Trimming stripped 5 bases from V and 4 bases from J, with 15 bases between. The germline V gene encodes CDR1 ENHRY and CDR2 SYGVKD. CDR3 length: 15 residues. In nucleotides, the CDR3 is TGTGCCATCAGTCCGGGGGTTGAGGTGAATCAGCCCCAGCATTTT. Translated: CAISPGVEVNQPQHF.

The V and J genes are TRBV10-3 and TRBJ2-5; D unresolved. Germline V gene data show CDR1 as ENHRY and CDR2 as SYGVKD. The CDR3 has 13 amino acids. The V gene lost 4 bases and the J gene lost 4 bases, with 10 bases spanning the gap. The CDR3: CAISAISSETQYF. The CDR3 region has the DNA TGTGCCATCAGTGCGATTAGTTCAGAGACCCAGTACTTC.

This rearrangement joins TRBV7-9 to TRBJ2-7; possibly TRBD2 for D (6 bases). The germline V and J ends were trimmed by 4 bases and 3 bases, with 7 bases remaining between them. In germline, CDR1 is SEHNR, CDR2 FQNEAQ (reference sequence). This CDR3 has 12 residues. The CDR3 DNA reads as TGTGCCAGCAGCTGGGGGGACTACGAGCAGTACTTC. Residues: CASSWGDYEQYF.

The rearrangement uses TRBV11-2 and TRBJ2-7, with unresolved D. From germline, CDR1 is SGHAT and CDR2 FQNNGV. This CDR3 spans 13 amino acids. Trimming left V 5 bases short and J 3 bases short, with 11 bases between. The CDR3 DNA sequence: TGTGCCAGCAGCCCACGGGTACTCTACGAGCAGTACTTC. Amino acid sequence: CASSPRVLYEQYF.

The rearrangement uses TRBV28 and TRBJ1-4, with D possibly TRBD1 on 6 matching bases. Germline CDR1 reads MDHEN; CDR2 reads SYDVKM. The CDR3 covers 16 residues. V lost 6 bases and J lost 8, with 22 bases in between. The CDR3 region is CASRRTGTSGTEKLFF. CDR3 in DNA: TGTGCCAGCAGGAGGACCGGGACATCGGGGACCGAAAAACTGTTTTTT.

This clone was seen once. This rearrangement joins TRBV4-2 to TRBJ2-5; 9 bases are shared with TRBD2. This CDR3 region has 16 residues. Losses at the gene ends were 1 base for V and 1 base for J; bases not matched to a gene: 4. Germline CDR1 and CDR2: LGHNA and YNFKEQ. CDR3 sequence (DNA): TGTGCCAGCAGCCAAGGCGGGGGGGCGGCCCAAGAGACCCAGTACTTC. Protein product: CASSQGGGAAQETQYF.

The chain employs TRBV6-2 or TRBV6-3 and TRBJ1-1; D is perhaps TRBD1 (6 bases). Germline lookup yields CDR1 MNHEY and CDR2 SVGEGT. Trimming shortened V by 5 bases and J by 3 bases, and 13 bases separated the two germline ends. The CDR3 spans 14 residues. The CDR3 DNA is TGTGCCAGCAGTGACGATTACAGGGACACTGAAGCTTTCTTT. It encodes CASSDDYRDTEAFF.

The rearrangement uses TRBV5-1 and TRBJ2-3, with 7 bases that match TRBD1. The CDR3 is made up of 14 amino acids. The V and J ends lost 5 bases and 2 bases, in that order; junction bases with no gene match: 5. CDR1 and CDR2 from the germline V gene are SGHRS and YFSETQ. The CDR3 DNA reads TGCGCCAGCAGAGGGGGCTACCCCACAGATACGCAGTATTTT. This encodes CASRGGYPTDTQYF. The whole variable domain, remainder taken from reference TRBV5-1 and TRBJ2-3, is KAGVTQTPRYLIKTRGQQVTLSCSPISGHRSVSWYQQTPGQGLQFLFEYFSETQRNKGNFPGRFSGRQFSNSRSEMNVSTLELGDSALYLCASRGGYPTDTQYFGPGTRLTVL.

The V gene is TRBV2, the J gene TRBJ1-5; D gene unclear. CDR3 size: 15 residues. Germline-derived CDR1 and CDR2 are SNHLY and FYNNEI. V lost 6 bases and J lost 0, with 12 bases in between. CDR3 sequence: CASREGGNSNQPQHF. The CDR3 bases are TGTGCCAGCAGGGAGGGTGGAAATAGCAATCAGCCCCAGCATTTT. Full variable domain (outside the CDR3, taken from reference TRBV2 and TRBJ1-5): EPEVTQTPSHQVTQMGQEVILRCVPISNHLYFYWYRQILGQKVEFLVSFYNNEISEKSEIFDDQFSVERPDGSNFTLKIRSTKLEDSAMYFCASREGGNSNQPQHFGDGTRLSIL.